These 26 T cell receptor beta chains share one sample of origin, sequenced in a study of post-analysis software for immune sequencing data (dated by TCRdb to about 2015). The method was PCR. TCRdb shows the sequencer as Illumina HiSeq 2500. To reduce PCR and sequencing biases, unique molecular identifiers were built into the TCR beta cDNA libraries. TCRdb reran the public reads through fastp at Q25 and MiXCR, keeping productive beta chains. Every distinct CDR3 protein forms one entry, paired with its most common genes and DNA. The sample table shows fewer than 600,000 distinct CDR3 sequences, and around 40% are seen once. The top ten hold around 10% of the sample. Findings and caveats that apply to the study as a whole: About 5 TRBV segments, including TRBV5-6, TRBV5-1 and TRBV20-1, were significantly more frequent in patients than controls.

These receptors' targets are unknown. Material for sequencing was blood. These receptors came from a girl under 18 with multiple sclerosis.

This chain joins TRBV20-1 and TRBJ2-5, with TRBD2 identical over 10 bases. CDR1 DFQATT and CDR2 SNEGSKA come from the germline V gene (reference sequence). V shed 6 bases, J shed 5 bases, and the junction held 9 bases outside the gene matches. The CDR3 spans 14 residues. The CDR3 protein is CSALLAGILETQYF. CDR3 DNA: TGCAGTGCGCTACTAGCGGGAATTTTGGAGACCCAGTACTTC.

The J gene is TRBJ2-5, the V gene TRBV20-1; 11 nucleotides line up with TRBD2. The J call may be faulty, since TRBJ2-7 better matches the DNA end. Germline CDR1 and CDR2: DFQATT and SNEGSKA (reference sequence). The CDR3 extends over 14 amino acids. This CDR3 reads CSAPRLAGYYEQYF. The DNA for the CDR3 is TGCAGTGCTCCAAGACTAGCGGGATACTACGAGCAGTACTTC.

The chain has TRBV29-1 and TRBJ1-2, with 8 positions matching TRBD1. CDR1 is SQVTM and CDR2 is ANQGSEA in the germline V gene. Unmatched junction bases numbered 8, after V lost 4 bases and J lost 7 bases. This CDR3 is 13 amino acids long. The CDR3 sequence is CSVAGQAWAGYTF. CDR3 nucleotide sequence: TGCAGCGTTGCGGGACAGGCCTGGGCTGGCTACACCTTC. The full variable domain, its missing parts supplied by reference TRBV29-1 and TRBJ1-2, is SAVISQKPSRDICQRGTSLTIQCQVDSQVTMMFWYRQQPGQSLTLIATANQGSEATYESGFVIDKFPISRPNLTFSTLTVSNMSPEDSSIYLCSVAGQAWAGYTFGSGTRLTVV.

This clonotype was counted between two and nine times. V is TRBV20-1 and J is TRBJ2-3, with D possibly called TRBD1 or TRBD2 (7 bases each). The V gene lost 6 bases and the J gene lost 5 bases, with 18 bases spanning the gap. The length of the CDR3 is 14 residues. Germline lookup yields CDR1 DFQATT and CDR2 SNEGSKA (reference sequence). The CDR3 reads CSATGRGPGDTQYF. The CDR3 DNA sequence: TGCAGTGCCACGGGGAGGGGGCCGGGAGATACGCAGTATTTT.

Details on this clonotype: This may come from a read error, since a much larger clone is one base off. CDR3 bases: TGCGCCAGCAGCTTTGGCAGGGTTTACGAGCAGTACTTC. Translated: CASSFGRVYEQYF. The chain couples TRBV5-1 to TRBJ2-7; tentatively, D is TRBD1 (5 bases). V lost 2 bases to trimming and J lost 4 bases, with 10 bases between them. This CDR3 spans 13 amino acids. The germline CDR1 and CDR2 sequences are SGHRS and YFSETQ.

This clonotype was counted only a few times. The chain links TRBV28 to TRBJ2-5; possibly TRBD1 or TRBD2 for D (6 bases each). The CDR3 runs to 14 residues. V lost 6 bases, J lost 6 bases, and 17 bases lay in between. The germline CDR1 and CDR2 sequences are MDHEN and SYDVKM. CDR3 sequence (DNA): TGTGCCAGCAGGGAGTCGGGGGCCGGGAAGACCCAGTACTTC. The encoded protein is CASRESGAGKTQYF.

As DNA, the CDR3 is TGCGCCAGCAGCTTGGAACGGGGCTATTATGGCTACACCTTC. It codes for CASSLERGYYGYTF. The genes are TRBV5-1 and TRBJ1-2; D might be TRBD1 (5 bases). Germline V gives CDR1 SGHRS, CDR2 YFSETQ. The CDR3 spans 14 residues. The V gene lost 0 bases and the J gene lost 5 bases, with 11 bases spanning the gap.

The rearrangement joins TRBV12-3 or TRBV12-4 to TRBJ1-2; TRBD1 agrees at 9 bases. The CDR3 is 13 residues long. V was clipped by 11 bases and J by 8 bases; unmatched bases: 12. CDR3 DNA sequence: TGTGCCGGCACCTCCACAGGGGGCCAGGGCTACACCTTC. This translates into CAGTSTGGQGYTF.

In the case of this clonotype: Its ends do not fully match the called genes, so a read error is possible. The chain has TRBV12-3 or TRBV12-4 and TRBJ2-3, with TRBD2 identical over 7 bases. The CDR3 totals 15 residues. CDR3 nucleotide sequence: TGTGCCAGCTCTCCCATCGGGGCGGGAGCAGATATGCAGTATTTT. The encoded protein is CASSPIGAGADMQYF.

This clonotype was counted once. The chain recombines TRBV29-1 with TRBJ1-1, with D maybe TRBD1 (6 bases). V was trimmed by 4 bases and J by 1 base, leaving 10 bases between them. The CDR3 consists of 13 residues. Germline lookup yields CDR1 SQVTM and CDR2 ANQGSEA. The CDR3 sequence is CSVVGAENTEAFF. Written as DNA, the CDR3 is TGCAGCGTTGTGGGGGCGGAGAACACTGAAGCTTTCTTT.

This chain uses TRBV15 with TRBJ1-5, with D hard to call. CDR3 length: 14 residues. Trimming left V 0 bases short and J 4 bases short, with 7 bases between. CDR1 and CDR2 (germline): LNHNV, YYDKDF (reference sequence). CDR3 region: CATSRDGENQPQHF. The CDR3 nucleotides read TGTGCCACCAGCAGAGATGGGGAGAATCAGCCCCAGCATTTT.

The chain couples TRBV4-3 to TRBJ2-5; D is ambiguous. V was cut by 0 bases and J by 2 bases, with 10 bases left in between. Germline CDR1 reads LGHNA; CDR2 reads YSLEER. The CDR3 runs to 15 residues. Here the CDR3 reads CASSQDASGQETQYF. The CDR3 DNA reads TGCGCCAGCAGCCAAGATGCGTCCGGACAAGAGACCCAGTACTTC.

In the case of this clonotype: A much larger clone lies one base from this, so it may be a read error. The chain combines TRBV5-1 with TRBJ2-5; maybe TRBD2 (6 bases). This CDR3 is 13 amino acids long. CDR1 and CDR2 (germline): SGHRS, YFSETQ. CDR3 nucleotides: TGCACCAGCAGATTGGTGCTAGCGGAGACCCAGTACTTC. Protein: CTSRLVLAETQYF. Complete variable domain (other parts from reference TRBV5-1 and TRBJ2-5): KAGVTQTPRYLIKTRGQQVTLSCSPISGHRSVSWYQQTPGQGLQFLFEYFSETQRNKGNFPGRFSGRQFSNSRSEMNVSTLELGDSALYLCTSRLVLAETQYFGPGTRLLVL.

CDR3 amino acids: CATSDLLDEVETQYF. DNA for the CDR3: TGTGCCACCAGTGATCTGTTGGATGAGGTTGAGACCCAGTACTTC. The rearrangement links TRBV24-1 to TRBJ2-5; the D is unclear. The CDR3 runs to 15 residues. V dropped 3 bases and J dropped 5 bases, with 15 bases sitting between them. The germline V gene encodes CDR1 KGHDR and CDR2 SFDVKD.

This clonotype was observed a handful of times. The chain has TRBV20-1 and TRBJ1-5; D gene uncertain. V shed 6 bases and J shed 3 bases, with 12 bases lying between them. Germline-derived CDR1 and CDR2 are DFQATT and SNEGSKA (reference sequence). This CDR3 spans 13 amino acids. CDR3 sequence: CSALVGLNQPQHF. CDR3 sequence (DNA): TGCAGTGCACTGGTCGGACTCAATCAGCCCCAGCATTTT.

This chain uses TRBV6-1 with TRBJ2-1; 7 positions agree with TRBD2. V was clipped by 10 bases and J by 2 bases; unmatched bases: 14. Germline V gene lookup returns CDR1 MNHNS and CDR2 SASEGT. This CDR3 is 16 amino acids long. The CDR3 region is CAIGGYTSVPYNEQFF. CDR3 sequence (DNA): TGTGCCATCGGCGGATATACTAGCGTACCCTACAATGAGCAGTTCTTC.

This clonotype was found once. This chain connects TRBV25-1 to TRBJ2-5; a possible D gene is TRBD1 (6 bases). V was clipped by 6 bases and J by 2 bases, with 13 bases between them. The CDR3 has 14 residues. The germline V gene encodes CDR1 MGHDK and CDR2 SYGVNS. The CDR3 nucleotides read TGTGCCAGCAGCGGGGACACACGTCAAGAGACCCAGTACTTC. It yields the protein CASSGDTRQETQYF.

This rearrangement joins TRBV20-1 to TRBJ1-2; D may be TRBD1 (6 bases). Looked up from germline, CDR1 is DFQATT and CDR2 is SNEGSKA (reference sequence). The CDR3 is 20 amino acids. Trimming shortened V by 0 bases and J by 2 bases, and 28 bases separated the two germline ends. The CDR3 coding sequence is TGCAGTGCTAGAGATCGGGGGTTGGGGGGTGGACAGCAGTCCAACTATGGCTACACCTTC. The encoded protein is CSARDRGLGGGQQSNYGYTF.

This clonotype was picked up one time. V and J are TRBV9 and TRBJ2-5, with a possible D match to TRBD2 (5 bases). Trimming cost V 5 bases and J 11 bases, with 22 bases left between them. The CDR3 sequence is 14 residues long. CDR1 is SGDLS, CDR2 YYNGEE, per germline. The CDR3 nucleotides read TGTGCCAGCAGTGATGGAGCAGACTACAATGAGCAGTACTTC. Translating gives CASSDGADYNEQYF.

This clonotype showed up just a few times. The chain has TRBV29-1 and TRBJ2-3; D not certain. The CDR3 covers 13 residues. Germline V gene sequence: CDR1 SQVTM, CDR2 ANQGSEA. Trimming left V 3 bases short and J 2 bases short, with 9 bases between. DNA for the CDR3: TGCAGCGTTGACAGCGATATCACAGATACGCAGTATTTT. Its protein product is CSVDSDITDTQYF.

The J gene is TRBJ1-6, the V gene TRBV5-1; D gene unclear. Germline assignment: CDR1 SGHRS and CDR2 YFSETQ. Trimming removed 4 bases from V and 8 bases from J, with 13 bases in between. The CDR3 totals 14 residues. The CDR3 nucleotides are TGCGCCAGCAGCCGGGAGGGCCCTTATTCACCCCTCCACTTT. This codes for CASSREGPYSPLHF.

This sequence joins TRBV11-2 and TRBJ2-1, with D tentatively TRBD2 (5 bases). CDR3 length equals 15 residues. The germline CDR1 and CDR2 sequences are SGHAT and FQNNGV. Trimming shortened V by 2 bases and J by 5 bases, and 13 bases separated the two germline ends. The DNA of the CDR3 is TGTGCCAGCAGCTTAAGTGCCGGGAATCACAATGAGCAGTTCTTC. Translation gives CASSLSAGNHNEQFF.

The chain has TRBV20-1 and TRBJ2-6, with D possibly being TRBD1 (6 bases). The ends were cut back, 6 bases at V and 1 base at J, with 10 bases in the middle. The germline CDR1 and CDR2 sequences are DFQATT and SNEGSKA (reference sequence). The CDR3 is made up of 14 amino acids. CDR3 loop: CSADSSSGANVLTF. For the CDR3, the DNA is TGCAGTGCGGACAGCAGTTCTGGGGCCAACGTCCTGACTTTC.

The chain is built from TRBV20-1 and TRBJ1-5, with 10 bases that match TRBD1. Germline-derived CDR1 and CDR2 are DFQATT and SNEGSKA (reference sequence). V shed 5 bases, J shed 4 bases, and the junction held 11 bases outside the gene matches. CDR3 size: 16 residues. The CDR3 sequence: CSAQLRDRGYNQPQHF. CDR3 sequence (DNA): TGCAGTGCTCAACTCCGGGACAGGGGCTATAATCAGCCCCAGCATTTT.

The CDR3: CAISLDISTYGYTF. The CDR3 nucleotides read TGTGCCATCAGCCTTGACATATCCACCTATGGCTACACCTTC. The chain couples TRBV10-3 to TRBJ1-2; D unresolved. CDR1 is ENHRY, CDR2 SYGVKD, per germline. The CDR3 has 14 amino acids. V was cut by 6 bases and J by 4 bases, with 15 bases left in between.

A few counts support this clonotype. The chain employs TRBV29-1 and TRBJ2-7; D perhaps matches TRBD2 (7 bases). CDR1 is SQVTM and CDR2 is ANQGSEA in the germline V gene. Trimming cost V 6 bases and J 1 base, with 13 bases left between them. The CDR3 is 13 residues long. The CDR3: CSVARGGSYEQYF. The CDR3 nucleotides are TGCAGCGTCGCTAGGGGGGGATCCTACGAGCAGTACTTC.